This T cell receptor (beta chain) was profiled in a study of post-analysis software for immune sequencing data. Study results and limitations: Diversity measured as normalized Chao1 was significantly lower in multiple sclerosis patients than in controls. Elevated frequency relative to controls characterized four or five TRBV segments in patients, TRBV5-6, TRBV5-1 and TRBV20-1 among them. F measure showed strong co-clustering of same-batch samples.

In regard to this clonotype: The antigen remains undetermined. One junction end does not reproduce the germline sequence, and a read error may be involved.

Unique molecular identifiers were built into the TCR beta cDNA libraries. One entry per CDR3 protein, called by TCRdb with MiXCR from the PCR reads. The sample lists roughly 540,000 distinct CDR3 sequences, about a third occurring once. Germline CDR1 and CDR2: SQVTM and ANQGSEA. This CDR3 is 14 amino acids long. The clonotype was recovered from a girl under 18 with multiple sclerosis. The specimen was blood. The J gene is TRBJ2-3, the V gene TRBV29-1, with D perhaps matching TRBD1 (5 bases). CDR3 DNA sequence: TGCAGCGCCCGGACATCTTTTGCCACAGGTACGCAGTATTTT. Translation: CSARTSFATGTQYF.